This entry concerns a single T cell receptor beta chain. This clone's antigen is unknown. There are no base qualities to consult, and no much larger clone falls within one base. The study tested focal radiation therapy combined with CTLA-4 blockade (ipilimumab) in patients with chemo-refractory metastatic non-small-cell lung cancer. Library generation was performed with the immunoSEQ multiplex PCR assay. Not all clones reach the TCRdb copy of this immuneACCESS table, which keeps in-frame sequences only. Checked studies attribute under half of the gap to unresolved V genes and leave the rest unexplained. This sample has some 87,000 clones in its table, and approximately 82% of those were observed once. Roughly 15% of the sample rests with the top ten. From the germline V gene, CDR1 is LGHNA and CDR2 is YNFKEQ. V is reduced by 1 base and J by 9 bases, leaving a spacing of 13 bases between them. Including cysteine and phenylalanine, the CDR3 has 14 amino acids. This entry keeps only the CDR3 DNA: 42 bases, framed from base 1.

The sample comes from a study of radiotherapy plus CTLA-4 blockade in lung cancer listed by TCRdb under 2018. For context, the study as a whole: Among enrolled patients, about 19% had an objective response and approximately 30% reached disease control.

What the study reported, not specific to this receptor: The strongest predictors of response were reported to be early dynamic shifts in blood T cell clones along with a rise in serum interferon-beta following radiation. After treatment with radiotherapy and ipilimumab, TCR clones that originated in tumors expanded in peripheral blood.

This chain is built from TRBV4-2 and TRBJ2-1, with the D segment identity uncertain. This receptor was identified in a human donor with non-small cell lung cancer that progressed on radiotherapy plus ipilimumab. This material consisted of peripheral blood, taken from a patient treated with radiotherapy plus ipilimumab. The nucleotide sequence reads TGTGCCAGCAGCCAAGGACTTCTTGGCTTTGAGCAGTTCTTC. Its amino acids are CASSQGLLGFEQFF.